A single sample is the source of the 6 T cell receptor beta chains below, sequenced in a study of blood T cell repertoires in COVID-19. Method: immunoSEQ multiplex PCR; TCRdb's copy keeps in-frame clones and lacks some. In the table there are tens of thousands of clones, over 75% of which are singletons. The sequencing input was peripheral blood. Every receptor here comes from a human donor with active COVID-19. The donor label of this sample is uncertain.

The V and J genes are TRBV6-5 and TRBJ2-2, with 8 bases lining up with TRBD1. There are 15 residues in the CDR3. With 8 bases clipped from V and 0 bases from J, the junction kept 5 bases outside the gene matches. CDR1 is MNHEY and CDR2 is SVGAGI in the germline V gene. As DNA, the CDR3 is TGTGCCAGCGCTACAGGGGGGACGAACACCGGGGAGCTGTTTTTT. Its translation is CASATGGTNTGELFF.

The CDR3 DNA reads TGTGCCAGTAGTATACTAGCGGGAGCCCCCAATGAGCAGTTCTTC. This sequence encodes CASSILAGAPNEQFF. The V and J genes are TRBV19 and TRBJ2-1, with TRBD2 matching 10 bases. CDR3 length: 15 amino acids. CDR1 and CDR2 (germline): LNHDA, SQIVND (reference sequence). The trim removed 2 bases at V and 6 bases at J, leaving 4 bases unmatched.

The chain couples TRBV5-6 to TRBJ1-1; a weak D match, TRBD1 (6 bases). CDR3 length: 16 residues. Germline assignment: CDR1 SGHDT and CDR2 YYEEEE. The V end was cut by 4 bases, the J end by 2 bases, with 18 bases between. The CDR3 DNA reads as TGTGCCAGCAGCCGGGGATCGACAGGTATCAACACTGAAGCTTTCTTT. Protein product: CASSRGSTGINTEAFF.

V is TRBV28 and J is TRBJ1-2; D is ambiguous. This CDR3 region has 15 residues. Germline V lookup: CDR1 MDHEN, CDR2 SYDVKM. Trimming removed 7 bases at V and 0 bases at J, with 15 bases between. In DNA form, the CDR3 reads TGTGCCAGCACGCACGACGCCCAGGCTAACTATGGCTACACCTTC. Protein: CASTHDAQANYGYTF.

The V and J genes are TRBV15 and TRBJ2-3; the D gene is possibly TRBD1 (6 bases). This CDR3 comprises 15 residues. Looked up from germline, CDR1 is LNHNV and CDR2 is YYDKDF (reference sequence). Trimming removed 3 bases at V and 2 bases at J, with 12 bases between. CDR3 loop: CATSSQGSTTDTQYF. DNA for the CDR3: TGTGCCACCAGCAGCCAGGGGTCGACCACAGATACGCAGTATTTT.

This chain joins TRBV3-1 (or the pseudogene TRBV3-2) and TRBJ2-3, with 10 bases that match TRBD2. This CDR3 has 17 residues. The V segment lost 0 bases and the J segment 3 bases; nucleotides outside the gene matches: 6. Germline values: CDR1 LGHDT, CDR2 YNNKEL (reference sequence). In DNA, the CDR3 is TGTGCCAGCAGCCAAGATGCAGCGGGAGGGCCGACAGATACGCAGTATTTT. As protein: CASSQDAAGGPTDTQYF.